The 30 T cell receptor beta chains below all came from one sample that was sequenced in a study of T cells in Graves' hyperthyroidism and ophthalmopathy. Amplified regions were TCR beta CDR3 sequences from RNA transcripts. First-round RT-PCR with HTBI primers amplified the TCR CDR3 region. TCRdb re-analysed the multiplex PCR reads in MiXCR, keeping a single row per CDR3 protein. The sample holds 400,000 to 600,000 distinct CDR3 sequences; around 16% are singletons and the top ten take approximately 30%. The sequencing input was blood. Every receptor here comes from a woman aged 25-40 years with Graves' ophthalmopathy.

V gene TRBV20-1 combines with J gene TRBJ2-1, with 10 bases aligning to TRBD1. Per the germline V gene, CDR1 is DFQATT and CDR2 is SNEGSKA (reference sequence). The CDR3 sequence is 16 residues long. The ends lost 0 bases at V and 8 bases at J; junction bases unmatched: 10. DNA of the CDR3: TGCAGTGCTAGAGATGGTAGACAGGGGGCCCTCGATGAGCAGTTCTTC. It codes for CSARDGRQGALDEQFF.

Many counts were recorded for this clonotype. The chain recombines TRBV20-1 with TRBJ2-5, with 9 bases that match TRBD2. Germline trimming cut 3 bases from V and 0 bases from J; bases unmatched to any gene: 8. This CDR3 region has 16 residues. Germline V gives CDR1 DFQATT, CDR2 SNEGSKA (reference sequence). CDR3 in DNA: TGCAGTGCTAGGCTTGCGGGAGGGGGGTACCAAGAGACCCAGTACTTC. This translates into CSARLAGGGYQETQYF.

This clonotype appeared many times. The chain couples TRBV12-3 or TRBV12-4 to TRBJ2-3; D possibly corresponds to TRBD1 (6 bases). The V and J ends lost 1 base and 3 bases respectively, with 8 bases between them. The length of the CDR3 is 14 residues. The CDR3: CASSLDQGTDTQYF. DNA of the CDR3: TGTGCCAGCAGTTTAGACCAGGGGACAGATACGCAGTATTTT.

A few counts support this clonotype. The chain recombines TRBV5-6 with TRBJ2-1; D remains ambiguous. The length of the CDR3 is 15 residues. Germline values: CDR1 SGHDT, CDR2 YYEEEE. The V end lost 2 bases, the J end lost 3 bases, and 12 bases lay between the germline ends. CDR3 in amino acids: CASSLYEIFYNEQFF. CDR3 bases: TGTGCCAGCAGCTTATACGAGATCTTCTACAATGAGCAGTTCTTC.

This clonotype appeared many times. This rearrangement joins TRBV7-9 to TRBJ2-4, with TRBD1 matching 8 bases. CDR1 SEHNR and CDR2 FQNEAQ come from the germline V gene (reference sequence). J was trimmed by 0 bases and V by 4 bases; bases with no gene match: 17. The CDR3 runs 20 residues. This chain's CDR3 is CASSSRTVTGDTKAKNIQYF. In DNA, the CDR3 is TGTGCCAGCAGCTCAAGGACGGTGACAGGGGATACGAAAGCCAAAAACATTCAGTACTTC.

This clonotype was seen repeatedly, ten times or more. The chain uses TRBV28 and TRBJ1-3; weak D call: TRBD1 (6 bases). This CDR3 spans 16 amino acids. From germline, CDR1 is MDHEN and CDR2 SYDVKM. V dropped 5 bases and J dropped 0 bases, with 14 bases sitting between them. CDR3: CASSLPGVPSGNTIYF. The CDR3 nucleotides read TGTGCCAGCAGTCTACCAGGGGTCCCCTCTGGAAACACCATATATTTT. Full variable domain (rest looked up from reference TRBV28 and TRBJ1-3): DVKVTQSSRYLVKRTGEKVFLECVQDMDHENMFWYRQDPGLGLRLIYFSYDVKMKEKGDIPEGYSVSREKKERFSLILESASTNQTSMYLCASSLPGVPSGNTIYFGEGSWLTVV.

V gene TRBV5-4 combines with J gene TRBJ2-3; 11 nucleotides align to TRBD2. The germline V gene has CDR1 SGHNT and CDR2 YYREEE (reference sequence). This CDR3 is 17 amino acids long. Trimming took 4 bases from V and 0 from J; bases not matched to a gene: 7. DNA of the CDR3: TGTGCCAGCAGCGACCGGACTAGCGGGTCTAGCACAGATACGCAGTATTTT. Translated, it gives CASSDRTSGSSTDTQYF.

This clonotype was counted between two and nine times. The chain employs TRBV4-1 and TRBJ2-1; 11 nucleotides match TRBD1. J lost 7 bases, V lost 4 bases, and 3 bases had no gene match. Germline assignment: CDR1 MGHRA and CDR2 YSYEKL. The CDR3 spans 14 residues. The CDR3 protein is CASSRWDRGNEQFF. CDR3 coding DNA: TGCGCCAGCAGCCGATGGGACAGGGGGAATGAGCAGTTCTTC.

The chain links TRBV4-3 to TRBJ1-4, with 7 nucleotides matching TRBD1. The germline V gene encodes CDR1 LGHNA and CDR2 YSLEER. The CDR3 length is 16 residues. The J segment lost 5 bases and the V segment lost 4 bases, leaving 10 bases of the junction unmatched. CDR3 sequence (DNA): TGCGCCAGCAGCCCTCAGGGGGGACAGATCAATGAAAAACTGTTTTTT. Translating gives CASSPQGGQINEKLFF.

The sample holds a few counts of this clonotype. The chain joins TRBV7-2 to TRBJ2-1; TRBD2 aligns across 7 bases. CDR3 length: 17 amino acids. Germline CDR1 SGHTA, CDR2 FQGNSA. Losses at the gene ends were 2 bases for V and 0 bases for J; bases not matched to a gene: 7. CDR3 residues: CASSLFWRGSSYNEQFF. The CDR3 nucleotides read TGTGCCAGCAGCTTATTTTGGCGGGGGAGCTCCTACAATGAGCAGTTCTTC. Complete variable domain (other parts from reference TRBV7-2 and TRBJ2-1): GAGVSQSPSNKVTEKGKDVELRCDPISGHTALYWYRQSLGQGLEFLIYFQGNSAPDKSGLPSDRFSAERTGGSVSTLTIQRTQQEDSAVYLCASSLFWRGSSYNEQFFGPGTRLTVL.

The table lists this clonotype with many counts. Written as DNA, the CDR3 is TGTGCCAGCTCAGCATCGTGGAACCAGCCCCAGCATTTT. Its protein is CASSASWNQPQHF. The chain links TRBV18 to TRBJ1-5; D gene unclear. This CDR3 contains 13 residues. Germline V gene data show CDR1 as KGHSH and CDR2 as LQKENI. V lost 5 bases and J 7 bases, leaving 12 bases between the germline ends.

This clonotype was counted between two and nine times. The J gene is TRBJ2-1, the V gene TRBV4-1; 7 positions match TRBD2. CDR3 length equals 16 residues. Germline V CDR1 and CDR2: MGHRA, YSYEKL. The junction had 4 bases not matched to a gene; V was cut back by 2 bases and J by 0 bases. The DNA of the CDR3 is TGCGCCAGCAGCCAACCTAGCGGTAGCTCCTACAATGAGCAGTTCTTC. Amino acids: CASSQPSGSSYNEQFF.

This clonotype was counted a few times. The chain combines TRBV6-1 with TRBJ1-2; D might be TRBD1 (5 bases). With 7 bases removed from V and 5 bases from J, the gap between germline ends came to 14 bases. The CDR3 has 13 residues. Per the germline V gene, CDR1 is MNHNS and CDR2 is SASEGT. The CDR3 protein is CASMWQGRYGYTF. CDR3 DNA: TGTGCCAGCATGTGGCAGGGAAGATATGGCTACACCTTC.

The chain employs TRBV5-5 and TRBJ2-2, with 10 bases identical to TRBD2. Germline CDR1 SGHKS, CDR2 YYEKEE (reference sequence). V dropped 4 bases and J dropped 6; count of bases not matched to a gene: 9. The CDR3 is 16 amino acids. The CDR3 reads CASSQSASGSAGELFF. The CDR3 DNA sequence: TGTGCCAGCAGCCAATCGGCTAGCGGGAGCGCCGGGGAGCTGTTTTTT.

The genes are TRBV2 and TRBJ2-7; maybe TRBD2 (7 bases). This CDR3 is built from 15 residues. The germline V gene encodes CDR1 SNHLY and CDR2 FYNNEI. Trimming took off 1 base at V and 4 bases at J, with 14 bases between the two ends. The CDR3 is CASSEGPGGGYEQYF. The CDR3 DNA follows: TGTGCCAGCAGTGAAGGCCCGGGGGGCGGTTACGAGCAGTACTTC.

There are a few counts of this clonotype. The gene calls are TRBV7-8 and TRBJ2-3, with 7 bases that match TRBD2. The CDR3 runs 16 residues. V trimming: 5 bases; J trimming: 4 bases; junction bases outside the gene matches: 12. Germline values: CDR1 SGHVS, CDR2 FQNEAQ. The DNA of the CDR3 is TGTGCCAGCAGCCCGATAGGGGTAGCGGGCGCAGATACGCAGTATTTT. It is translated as CASSPIGVAGADTQYF.

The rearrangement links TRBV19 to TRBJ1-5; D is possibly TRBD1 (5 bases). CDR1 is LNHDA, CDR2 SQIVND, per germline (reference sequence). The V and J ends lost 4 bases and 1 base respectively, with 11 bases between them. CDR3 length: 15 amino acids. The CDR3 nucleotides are TGTGCCAGTAGTACGCTCGGGGGAAGCAATCAGCCCCAGCATTTT. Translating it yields CASSTLGGSNQPQHF.

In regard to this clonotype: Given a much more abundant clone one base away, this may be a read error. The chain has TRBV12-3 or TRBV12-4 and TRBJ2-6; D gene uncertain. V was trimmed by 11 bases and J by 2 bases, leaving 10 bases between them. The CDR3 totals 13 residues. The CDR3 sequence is CAGNQPGANVLTF. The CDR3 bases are TGTGCCGGCAACCAGCCTGGGGCCAACGTCCTGACTTTC.

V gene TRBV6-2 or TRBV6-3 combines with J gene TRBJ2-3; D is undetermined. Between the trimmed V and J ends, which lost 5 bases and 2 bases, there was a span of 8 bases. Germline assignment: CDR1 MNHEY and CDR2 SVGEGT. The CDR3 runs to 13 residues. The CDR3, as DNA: TGTGCCAGCAGTGGGGAACACACAGATACGCAGTATTTT. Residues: CASSGEHTDTQYF.

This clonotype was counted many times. The CDR3 DNA is TGTGCCTGGAGTGGGGGGGGTGGTAGGAGTTCACCCCTCCACTTT. It translates to CAWSGGGGRSSPLHF. The chain links TRBV30 to TRBJ1-6; D possibly corresponds to TRBD1 (5 bases). Deletions cut 1 base from V and 9 bases from J, with 16 bases between. The CDR3 has 15 residues. Germline V gene data show CDR1 as GTSNPN and CDR2 as SVGIG (reference sequence).

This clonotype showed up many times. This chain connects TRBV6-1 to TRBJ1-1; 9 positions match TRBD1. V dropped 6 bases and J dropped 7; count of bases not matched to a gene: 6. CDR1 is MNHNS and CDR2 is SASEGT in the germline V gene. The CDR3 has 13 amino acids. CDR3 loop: CASRGTGPLEAFF. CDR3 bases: TGTGCCAGCAGGGGGACAGGGCCACTTGAAGCTTTCTTT.

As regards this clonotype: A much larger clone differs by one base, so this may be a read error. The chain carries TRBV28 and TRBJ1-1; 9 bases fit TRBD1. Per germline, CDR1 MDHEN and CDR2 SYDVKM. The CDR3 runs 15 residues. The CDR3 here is CAGSTQGQGRTEAFF. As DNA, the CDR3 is TGTGCCGGCAGTACCCAGGGACAGGGAAGGACTGAAGCTTTCTTT.

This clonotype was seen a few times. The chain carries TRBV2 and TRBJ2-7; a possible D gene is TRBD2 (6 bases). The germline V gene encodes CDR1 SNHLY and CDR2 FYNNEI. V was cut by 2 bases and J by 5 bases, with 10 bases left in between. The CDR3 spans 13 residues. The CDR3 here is CASSEREYHEQYF. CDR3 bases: TGTGCCAGCAGTGAACGGGAGTACCACGAGCAGTACTTC.

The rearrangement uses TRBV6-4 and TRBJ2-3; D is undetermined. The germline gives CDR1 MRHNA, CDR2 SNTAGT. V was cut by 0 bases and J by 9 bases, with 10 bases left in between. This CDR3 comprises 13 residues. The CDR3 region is CASSDSTMSTQYF. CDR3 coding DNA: TGTGCCAGCAGTGACTCAACTATGAGCACGCAGTATTTT.

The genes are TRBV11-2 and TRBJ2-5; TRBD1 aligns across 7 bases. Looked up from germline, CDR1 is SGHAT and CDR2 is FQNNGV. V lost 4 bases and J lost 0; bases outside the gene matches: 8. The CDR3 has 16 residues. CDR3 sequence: CASSSLDRAYQETQYF. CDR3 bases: TGTGCCAGCAGCTCCCTCGACAGGGCCTACCAAGAGACCCAGTACTTC.

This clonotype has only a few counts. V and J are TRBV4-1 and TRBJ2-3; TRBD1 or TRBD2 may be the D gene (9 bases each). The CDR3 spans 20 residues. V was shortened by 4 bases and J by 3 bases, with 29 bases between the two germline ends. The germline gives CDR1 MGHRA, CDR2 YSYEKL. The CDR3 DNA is TGCGCCAGCAGCCGCCGGGACAGGGACTATCGTAGCGGGAGAACAGATACGCAGTATTTT. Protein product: CASSRRDRDYRSGRTDTQYF.

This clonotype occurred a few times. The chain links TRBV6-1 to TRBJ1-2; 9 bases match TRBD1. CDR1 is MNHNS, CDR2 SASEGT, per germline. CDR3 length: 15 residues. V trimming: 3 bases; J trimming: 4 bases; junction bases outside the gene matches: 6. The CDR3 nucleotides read TGTGCCAGCAGTGAGAGGACAGGGGAAAGCTATGGCTACACCTTC. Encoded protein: CASSERTGESYGYTF.

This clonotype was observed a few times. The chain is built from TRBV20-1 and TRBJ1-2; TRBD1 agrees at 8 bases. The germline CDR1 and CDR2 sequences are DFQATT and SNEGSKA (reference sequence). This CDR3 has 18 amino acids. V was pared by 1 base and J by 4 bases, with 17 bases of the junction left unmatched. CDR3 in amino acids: CSARGLSGQGLTSYGYTF. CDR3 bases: TGCAGTGCTAGAGGGCTATCAGGACAGGGCCTAACAAGCTATGGCTACACCTTC.

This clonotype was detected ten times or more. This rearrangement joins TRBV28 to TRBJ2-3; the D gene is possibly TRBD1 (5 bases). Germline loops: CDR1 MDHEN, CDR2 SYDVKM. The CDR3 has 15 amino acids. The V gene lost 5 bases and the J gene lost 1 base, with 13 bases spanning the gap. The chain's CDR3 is CASSRRVGGTDTQYF. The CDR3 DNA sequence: TGTGCCAGCAGTCGCAGGGTTGGGGGCACAGATACGCAGTATTTT.

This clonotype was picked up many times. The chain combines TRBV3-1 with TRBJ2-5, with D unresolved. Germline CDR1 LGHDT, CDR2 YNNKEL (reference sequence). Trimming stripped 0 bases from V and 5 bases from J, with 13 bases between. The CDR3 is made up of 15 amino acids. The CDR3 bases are TGTGCCAGCAGCCAAGATCTGGGTTTAGGGGAGACCCAGTACTTC. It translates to CASSQDLGLGETQYF.